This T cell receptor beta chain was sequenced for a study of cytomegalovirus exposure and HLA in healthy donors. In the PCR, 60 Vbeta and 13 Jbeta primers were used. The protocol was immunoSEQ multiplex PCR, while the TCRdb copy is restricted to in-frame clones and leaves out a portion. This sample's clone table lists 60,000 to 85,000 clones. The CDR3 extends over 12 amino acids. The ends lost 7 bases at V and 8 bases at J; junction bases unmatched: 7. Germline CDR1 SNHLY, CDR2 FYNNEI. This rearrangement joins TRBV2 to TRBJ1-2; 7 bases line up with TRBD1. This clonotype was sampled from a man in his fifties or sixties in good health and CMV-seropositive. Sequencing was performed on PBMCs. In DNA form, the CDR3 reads TGTGCCAGCAATACTGGACAGGAAGGCTACACCTTC. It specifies CASNTGQEGYTF.